The 4 T cell receptor beta chains given below trace back to one sample, sequenced in a study of OX40 agonist ivuxolimab in advanced cancers. Sequencing was performed with immunoSEQ multiplex PCR; in TCRdb, only in-frame clones are kept and a portion is missing. The sample has under 70,000 clones, 92% seen once. The sample was CD4+ or CD8+ T cells sorted from blood, taken in a trial of the OX40 agonist ivuxolimab. These receptors all stem from an adult with an advanced solid tumor such as melanoma, head and neck, liver or kidney cancer.

The V and J genes are TRBV7-3 and TRBJ2-5; D is perhaps TRBD1 or TRBD2 (5 bases each). The CDR3 is made up of 13 amino acids. With 2 bases removed from V and 4 bases from J, the gap between germline ends came to 8 bases. Germline lookup yields CDR1 SGHTA and CDR2 FQGTGA. CDR3 loop: CASSLFGGETQYF. CDR3 bases: TGTGCCAGCAGCTTATTTGGGGGAGAGACCCAGTACTTC.

This CDR3 reads CASSLPLGTLRGYTF. CDR3 bases: TGTGCCAGCAGTTTACCCCTAGGAACCTTACGAGGCTACACCTTC. The V and J genes are TRBV28 and TRBJ1-2; D is unclear. The V and J ends lost 2 bases and 8 bases respectively, with 18 bases between them. The germline V gene encodes CDR1 MDHEN and CDR2 SYDVKM. CDR3 length: 15 amino acids.

This chain uses TRBV21-1 with TRBJ1-4; the table's D call of TRBD1 was not tested on the DNA. TRBV21-1 is listed as a pseudogene. The length of the CDR3 is 17 residues. The CDR3 DNA sequence: TGTGCCAGCAGCAAAATGGGACAGGTGATTACTAATGAAAAACTGTTTTTT. Residues: CASSKMGQVITNEKLFF.

The gene calls are TRBV11-3 and TRBJ1-5; D gene ambiguous. From germline, CDR1 is SGHNT and CDR2 YENEEA. With 2 bases removed from V and 2 bases from J, the gap between germline ends came to 16 bases. The CDR3 length is 17 residues. The CDR3 region is CASSLPRKLECNQPQHF. Written as DNA, the CDR3 is TGTGCCAGCAGCTTACCCCGGAAACTGGAGTGCAATCAGCCCCAGCATTTT.